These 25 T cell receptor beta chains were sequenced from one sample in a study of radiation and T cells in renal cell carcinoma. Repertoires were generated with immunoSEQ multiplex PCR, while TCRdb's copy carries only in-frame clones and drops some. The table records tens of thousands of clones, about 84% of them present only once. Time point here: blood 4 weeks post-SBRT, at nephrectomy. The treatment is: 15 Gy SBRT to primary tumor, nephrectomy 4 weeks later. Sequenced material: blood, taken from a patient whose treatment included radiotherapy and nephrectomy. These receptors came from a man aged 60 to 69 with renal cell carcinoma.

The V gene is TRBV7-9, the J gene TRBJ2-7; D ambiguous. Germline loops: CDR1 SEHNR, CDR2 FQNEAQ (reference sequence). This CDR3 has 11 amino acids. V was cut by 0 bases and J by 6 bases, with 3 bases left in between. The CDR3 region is CASSLAGEQYF. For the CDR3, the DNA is TGTGCCAGCAGCTTAGCTGGCGAGCAGTACTTC. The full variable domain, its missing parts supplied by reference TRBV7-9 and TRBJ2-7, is DTGVSQNPRHKITKRGQNVTFRCDPISEHNRLYWYRQTLGQGPEFLTYFQNEAQLEKSRLLSDRFSAERPKGSFSTLEIQRTEQGDSAMYLCASSLAGEQYFGPGTRLTVT.

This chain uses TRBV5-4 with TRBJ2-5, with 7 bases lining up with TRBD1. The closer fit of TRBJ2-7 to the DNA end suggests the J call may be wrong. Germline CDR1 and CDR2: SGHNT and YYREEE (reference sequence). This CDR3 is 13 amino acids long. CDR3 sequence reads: CASSLQGSYEQYF. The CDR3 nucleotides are TGTGCCAGCAGCTTACAGGGGTCCTACGAGCAGTACTTC.

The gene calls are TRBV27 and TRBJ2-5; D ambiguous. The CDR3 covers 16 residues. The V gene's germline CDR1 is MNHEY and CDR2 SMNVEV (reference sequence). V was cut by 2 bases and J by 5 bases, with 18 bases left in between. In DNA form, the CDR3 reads TGTGCCAGCAGTTTACGGATCAGTGGGTTCGGGGAGACCCAGTACTTC. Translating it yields CASSLRISGFGETQYF.

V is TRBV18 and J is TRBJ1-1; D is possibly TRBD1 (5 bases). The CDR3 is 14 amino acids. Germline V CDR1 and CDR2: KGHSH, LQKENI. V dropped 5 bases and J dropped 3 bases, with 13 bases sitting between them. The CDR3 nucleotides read TGTGCCAGCTCATTCACCGGAGGGGACACTGAAGCTTTCTTT. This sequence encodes CASSFTGGDTEAFF.

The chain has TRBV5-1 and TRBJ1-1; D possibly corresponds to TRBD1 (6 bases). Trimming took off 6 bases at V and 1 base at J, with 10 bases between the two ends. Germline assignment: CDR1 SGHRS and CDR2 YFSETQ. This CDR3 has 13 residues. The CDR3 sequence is CASTEQGNTEAFF. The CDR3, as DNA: TGCGCCAGCACTGAACAGGGGAACACTGAAGCTTTCTTT.

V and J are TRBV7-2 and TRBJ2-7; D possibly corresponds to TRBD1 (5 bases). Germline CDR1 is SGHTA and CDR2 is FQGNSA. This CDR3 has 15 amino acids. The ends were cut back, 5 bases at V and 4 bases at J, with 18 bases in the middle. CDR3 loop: CASSQAASRQYEQYF. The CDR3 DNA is TGTGCCAGCAGCCAGGCTGCGTCTCGACAGTACGAGCAGTACTTC.

Here the CDR3 reads CASSGDRSTDTQYF. CDR3 nucleotide sequence: TGTGCCAGCAGCGGGGACAGGAGCACAGATACGCAGTATTTT. This chain connects TRBV14 to TRBJ2-3; 8 nucleotides line up with TRBD1. V shed 5 bases and J 0 bases; nucleotides not matched to a gene: 1. The length of the CDR3 is 14 residues. Germline assignment: CDR1 SGHDN and CDR2 FVKESK.

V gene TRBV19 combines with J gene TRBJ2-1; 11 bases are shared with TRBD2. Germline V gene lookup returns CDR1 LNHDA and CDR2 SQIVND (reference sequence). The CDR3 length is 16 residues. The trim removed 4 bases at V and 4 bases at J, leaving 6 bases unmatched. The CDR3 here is CASSTKTSGTYNEQFF. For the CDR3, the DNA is TGTGCCAGTAGTACAAAGACTAGCGGGACGTACAATGAGCAGTTCTTC.

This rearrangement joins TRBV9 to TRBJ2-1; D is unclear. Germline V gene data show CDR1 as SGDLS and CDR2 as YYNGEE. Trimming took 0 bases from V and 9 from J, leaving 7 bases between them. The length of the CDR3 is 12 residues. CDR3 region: CASSVGTTEQFF. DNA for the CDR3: TGTGCCAGCAGCGTAGGAACAACTGAGCAGTTCTTC. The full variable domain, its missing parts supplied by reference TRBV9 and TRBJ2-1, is DSGVTQTPKHLITATGQRVTLRCSPRSGDLSVYWYQQSLDQGLQFLIQYYNGEERAKGNILERFSAQQFPDLHSELNLSSLELGDSALYFCASSVGTTEQFFGPGTRLTVL.

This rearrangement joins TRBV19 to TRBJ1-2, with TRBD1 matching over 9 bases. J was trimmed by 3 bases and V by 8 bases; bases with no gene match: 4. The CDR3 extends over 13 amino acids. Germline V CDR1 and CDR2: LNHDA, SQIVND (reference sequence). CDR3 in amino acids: CASSQGADYGYTF. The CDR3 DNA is TGTGCCAGTTCACAGGGGGCTGACTATGGCTACACCTTC. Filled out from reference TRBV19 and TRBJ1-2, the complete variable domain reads DGGITQSPKYLFRKEGQNVTLSCEQNLNHDAMYWYRQDPGQGLRLIYYSQIVNDFQKGDIAEGYSVSREKKESFPLTVTSAQKNPTAFYLCASSQGADYGYTFGSGTRLTVV.

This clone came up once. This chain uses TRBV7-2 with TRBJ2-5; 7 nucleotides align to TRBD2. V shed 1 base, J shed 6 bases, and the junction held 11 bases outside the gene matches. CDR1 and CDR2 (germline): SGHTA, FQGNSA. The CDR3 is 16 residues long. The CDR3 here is CASSLGRENAFQTQYF. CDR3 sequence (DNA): TGTGCCAGCAGCTTAGGGCGGGAGAACGCCTTCCAGACCCAGTACTTC.

CDR3 sequence (DNA): TGTGCCAGCAGCTTAGAGACCCGAGACGAGCAGTACTTC. The encoded protein is CASSLETRDEQYF. The genes are TRBV7-8 and TRBJ2-7; no definite D call. CDR3 length: 13 residues. The ends were cut back, 1 base at V and 5 bases at J, with 9 bases in the middle. Germline V CDR1 and CDR2: SGHVS, FQNEAQ.

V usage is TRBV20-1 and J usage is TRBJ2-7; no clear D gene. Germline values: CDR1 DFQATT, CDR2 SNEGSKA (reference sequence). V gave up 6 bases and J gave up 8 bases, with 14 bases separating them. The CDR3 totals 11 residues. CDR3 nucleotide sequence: TGCAGTGCCAGCAAAACTACGCAGCAGTACTTC. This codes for CSASKTTQQYF.

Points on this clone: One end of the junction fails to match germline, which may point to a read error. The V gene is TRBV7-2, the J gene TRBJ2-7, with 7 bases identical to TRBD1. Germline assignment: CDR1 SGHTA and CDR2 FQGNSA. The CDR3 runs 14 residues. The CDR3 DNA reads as TGTGCCAGCAGATTAGGGGGCGCGAGCTACGAGCAGTACTTC. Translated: CASRLGGASYEQYF.

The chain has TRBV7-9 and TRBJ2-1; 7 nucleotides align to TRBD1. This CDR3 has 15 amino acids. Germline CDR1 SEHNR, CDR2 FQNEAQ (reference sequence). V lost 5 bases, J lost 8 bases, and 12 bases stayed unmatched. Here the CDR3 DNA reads TGTGCCAGCAGCCCCGGTAGGGGGCGTTACGATGAGCAGTTCTTC. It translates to CASSPGRGRYDEQFF.

CDR3 in amino acids: CASSLMPTGVVYGYTF. CDR3 DNA sequence: TGTGCCAGCAGCTTAATGCCGACAGGGGTCGTCTATGGCTACACCTTC. The chain has TRBV7-8 and TRBJ1-2; 8 positions match TRBD1. With 2 bases clipped from V and 4 bases from J, the junction kept 9 bases outside the gene matches. The CDR3 totals 16 residues. Germline V gene sequence: CDR1 SGHVS, CDR2 FQNEAQ.

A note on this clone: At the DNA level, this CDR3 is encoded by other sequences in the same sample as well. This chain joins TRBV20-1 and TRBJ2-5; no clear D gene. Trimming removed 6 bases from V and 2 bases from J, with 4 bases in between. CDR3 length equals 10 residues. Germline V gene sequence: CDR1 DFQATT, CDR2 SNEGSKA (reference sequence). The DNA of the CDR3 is TGCAGTGCAGGACAAGAGACCCAGTACTTC. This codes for CSAGQETQYF.

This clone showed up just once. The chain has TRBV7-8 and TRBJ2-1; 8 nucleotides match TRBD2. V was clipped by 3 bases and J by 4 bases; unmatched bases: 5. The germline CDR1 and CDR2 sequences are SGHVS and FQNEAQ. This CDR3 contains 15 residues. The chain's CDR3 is CASSFSGTFYNEQFF. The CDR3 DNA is TGTGCCAGCAGCTTTAGCGGGACCTTTTACAATGAGCAGTTCTTC.

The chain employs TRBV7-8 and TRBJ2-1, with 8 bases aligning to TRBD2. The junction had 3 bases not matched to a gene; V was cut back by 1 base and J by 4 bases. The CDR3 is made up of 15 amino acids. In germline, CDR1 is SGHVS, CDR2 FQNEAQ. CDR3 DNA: TGTGCCAGCAGCTTAGTATCTAGCGGGTACAATGAGCAGTTCTTC. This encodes CASSLVSSGYNEQFF. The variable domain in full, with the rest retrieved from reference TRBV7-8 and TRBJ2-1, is GAGVSQSPRYKVAKRGQDVALRCDPISGHVSLFWYQQALGQGPEFLTYFQNEAQLDKSGLPSDRFFAERPEGSVSTLKIQRTQQEDSAVYLCASSLVSSGYNEQFFGPGTRLTVL.

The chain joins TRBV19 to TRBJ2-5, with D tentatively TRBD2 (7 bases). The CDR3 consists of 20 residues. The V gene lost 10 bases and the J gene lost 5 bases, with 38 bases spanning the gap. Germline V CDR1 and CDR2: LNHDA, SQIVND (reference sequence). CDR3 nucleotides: TGTGCCAACGGTGTGTCACAGGAGGCTACTAGCGAGGAGGGGGTTGAGACCCAGTACTTC. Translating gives CANGVSQEATSEEGVETQYF.

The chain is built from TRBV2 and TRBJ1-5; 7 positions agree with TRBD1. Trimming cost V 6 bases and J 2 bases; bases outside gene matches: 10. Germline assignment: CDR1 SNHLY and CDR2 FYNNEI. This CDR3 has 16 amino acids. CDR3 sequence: CASRGQTRGRNQPQHF. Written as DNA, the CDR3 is TGTGCCAGCAGGGGACAGACCCGTGGTCGCAATCAGCCCCAGCATTTT.

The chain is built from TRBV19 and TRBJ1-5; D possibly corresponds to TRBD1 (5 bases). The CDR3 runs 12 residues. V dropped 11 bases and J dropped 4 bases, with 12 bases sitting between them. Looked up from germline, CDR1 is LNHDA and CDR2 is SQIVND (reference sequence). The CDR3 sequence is CAGGRPNQPQHF. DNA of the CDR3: TGTGCCGGGGGACGGCCGAATCAGCCCCAGCATTTT. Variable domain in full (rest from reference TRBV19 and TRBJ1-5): DGGITQSPKYLFRKEGQNVTLSCEQNLNHDAMYWYRQDPGQGLRLIYYSQIVNDFQKGDIAEGYSVSREKKESFPLTVTSAQKNPTAFYLCAGGRPNQPQHFGDGTRLSIL.

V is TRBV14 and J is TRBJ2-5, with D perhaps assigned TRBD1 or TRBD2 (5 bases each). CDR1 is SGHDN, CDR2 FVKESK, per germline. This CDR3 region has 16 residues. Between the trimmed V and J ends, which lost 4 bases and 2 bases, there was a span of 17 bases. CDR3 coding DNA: TGTGCCAGCAGCCGAGACCGGGACCACTATCAAGAGACCCAGTACTTC. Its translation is CASSRDRDHYQETQYF.

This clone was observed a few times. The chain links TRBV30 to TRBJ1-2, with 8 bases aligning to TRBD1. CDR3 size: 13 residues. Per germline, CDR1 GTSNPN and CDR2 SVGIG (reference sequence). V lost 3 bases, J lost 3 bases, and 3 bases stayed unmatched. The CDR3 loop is CAWRATGDYGYTF. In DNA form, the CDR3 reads TGTGCCTGGAGGGCGACAGGGGACTATGGCTACACCTTC.

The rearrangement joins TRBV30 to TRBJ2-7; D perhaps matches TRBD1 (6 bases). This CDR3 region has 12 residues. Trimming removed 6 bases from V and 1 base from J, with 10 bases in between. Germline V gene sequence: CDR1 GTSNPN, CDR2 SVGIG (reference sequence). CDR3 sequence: CACGQISYEQYF. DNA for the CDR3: TGTGCCTGCGGACAGATTTCCTACGAGCAGTACTTC.